The 21 T cell receptor beta chains presented below share a single source sample, sequenced in a study of identical twins. TCRdb used MiXCR to reprocess the 5' RACE reads, holding one entry per CDR3 protein. The sample lists 350,000 to 500,000 distinct CDR3 sequences, roughly 20% seen once, with roughly an eighth in the top ten. The sequencing input was naive T cells sorted from blood. These receptors were obtained from a middle-aged man in good health.

This clonotype was seen a handful of times. This chain links TRBV12-3 or TRBV12-4 with TRBJ2-4, with 9 bases fitting TRBD1. V gave up 7 bases and J gave up 5 bases; unmatched junction bases: 3. The CDR3 runs to 13 residues. The CDR3 coding sequence is TGTGCCAGCATTCGGACAGGGGAAAACATTCAGTACTTC. Translation gives CASIRTGENIQYF.

The genes are TRBV6-5 and TRBJ2-1, with D possibly being TRBD1 or TRBD2 (5 bases each). The CDR3 loop spans 18 amino acids. V was clipped by 4 bases and J by 2 bases, with 21 bases between them. Germline lookup yields CDR1 MNHEY and CDR2 SVGAGI. The CDR3 loop is CASSSDGDPVRPYNEQFF. The CDR3 nucleotides read TGTGCCAGCAGTTCGGACGGGGACCCGGTCCGCCCCTACAATGAGCAGTTCTTC.

This clonotype was counted only a few times. V and J are TRBV10-3 and TRBJ1-1; TRBD1 agrees at 9 bases. The CDR3 loop spans 13 amino acids. The germline V gene encodes CDR1 ENHRY and CDR2 SYGVKD. The V gene end was trimmed by 8 bases and the J gene end by 3 bases; junction bases not matched to a gene: 4. As DNA, the CDR3 is TGTGCCATCGGGGGACAGGGATACACTGAAGCTTTCTTT. This encodes CAIGGQGYTEAFF.

The V and J genes are TRBV2 and TRBJ1-1, with 7 bases matching TRBD1. CDR1 and CDR2 (germline): SNHLY, FYNNEI. The V and J ends lost 10 bases and 4 bases, in that order; junction bases with no gene match: 18. The CDR3 extends over 16 amino acids. The chain's CDR3 is CATYKGQGELGTEAFF. For the CDR3, the DNA is TGTGCCACGTATAAGGGGCAGGGGGAGTTGGGCACTGAAGCTTTCTTT.

This clonotype was counted many times. This chain uses TRBV7-2 with TRBJ1-1; D perhaps matches TRBD1 (6 bases). The CDR3 extends over 15 amino acids. V was trimmed by 4 bases and J by 5 bases, leaving 17 bases between them. Germline V lookup: CDR1 SGHTA, CDR2 FQGNSA. CDR3 residues: CASSSQPWRGTEAFF. In DNA form, the CDR3 reads TGTGCCAGCAGCTCCCAGCCGTGGAGGGGGACTGAAGCTTTCTTT.

This rearrangement joins TRBV15 to TRBJ1-4; D is unresolved. The germline V and J ends were trimmed by 5 bases and 3 bases, with 7 bases remaining between them. CDR3 size: 13 residues. Germline lookup yields CDR1 LNHNV and CDR2 YYDKDF (reference sequence). This chain's CDR3 is CATSVVSNEKLFF. In DNA form, the CDR3 reads TGTGCCACCAGCGTAGTTTCTAATGAAAAACTGTTTTTT. The full variable domain, with the rest looked up from reference TRBV15 and TRBJ1-4, is DAMVIQNPRYQVTQFGKPVTLSCSQTLNHNVMYWYQQKSSQAPKLLFHYYDKDFNNEADTPDNFQSRRPNTSFCFLDIRSPGLGDTAMYLCATSVVSNEKLFFGSGTQLSVL.

This clonotype was detected ten times or more. A read error may produce the germline difference seen at one junction end. The chain is built from TRBV7-2 and TRBJ2-2; D remains ambiguous. CDR1 and CDR2 from the germline V gene are SGHTA and FQGNSA. CDR3 length: 12 amino acids. The CDR3, as DNA: TGCGCCAGCAGCCGAGACACCGGGGAGCTGTTTTTT. Amino acids: CASSRDTGELFF.

This clonotype was seen only a few times. The V call is TRBV28, the J call TRBJ2-7, with D unclear. The germline gives CDR1 MDHEN, CDR2 SYDVKM. This CDR3 region has 15 residues. Trimming took off 5 bases at V and 1 base at J, with 15 bases between the two ends. The CDR3 DNA sequence: TGTGCCAGCAGTGGTATTTGGTCTAGTTCCTACGAGCAGTACTTC. Translating it yields CASSGIWSSSYEQYF.

This clonotype has a count of ten or more. The chain recombines TRBV3-1 with TRBJ2-1; D is unclear. The CDR3 is 14 residues long. Trimming removed 2 bases at V and 7 bases at J, with 12 bases between. In germline, CDR1 is LGHDT, CDR2 YNNKEL (reference sequence). As DNA, the CDR3 is TGTGCCAGCAGCCAAACACCCTTCCATAATGAGCAGTTCTTC. As protein: CASSQTPFHNEQFF.

In this sample, this clonotype turned up a few times. The rearrangement joins TRBV12-3 or TRBV12-4 to TRBJ1-6; 7 positions agree with TRBD1. Germline trimming cut 6 bases from V and 3 bases from J; bases unmatched to any gene: 5. CDR3 length equals 15 residues. The CDR3, as DNA: TGTGCCAGCAGGGGACAGAATAACTATAATTCACCCCTCCACTTT. Translated: CASRGQNNYNSPLHF.

This clonotype was observed a handful of times. The chain is built from TRBV7-2 and TRBJ2-7; no definite D call. V dropped 1 base and J dropped 2 bases, with 12 bases sitting between them. The CDR3 runs to 15 residues. Germline lookup yields CDR1 SGHTA and CDR2 FQGNSA. The CDR3 DNA reads as TGTGCCAGCAGCTTAGAGGGCCGTGGGGCCTACGAGCAGTACTTC. It codes for CASSLEGRGAYEQYF.

The rearrangement uses TRBV7-2 and TRBJ2-2; D not resolved. V gave up 7 bases and J gave up 4 bases, with 13 bases separating them. The CDR3 is made up of 14 amino acids. Germline CDR1 and CDR2: SGHTA and FQGNSA. The CDR3 sequence: CASTERRLTGELFF. Here the CDR3 DNA reads TGTGCCAGCACCGAACGTCGTCTCACCGGGGAGCTGTTTTTT.

The chain couples TRBV18 to TRBJ2-7; perhaps TRBD2 as D (5 bases). This CDR3 spans 12 amino acids. Germline lookup yields CDR1 KGHSH and CDR2 LQKENI. Trimming took 3 bases from V and 7 from J, leaving 10 bases between them. CDR3 amino acids: CASSPNGGEQYF. The CDR3 DNA follows: TGTGCCAGCTCACCGAACGGAGGTGAGCAGTACTTC. The full variable domain, completed using reference TRBV18 and TRBJ2-7, is NAGVMQNPRHLVRRRGQEARLRCSPMKGHSHVYWYRQLPEEGLKFMVYLQKENIIDESGMPKERFSAEFPKEGPSILRIQQVVRGDSAAYFCASSPNGGEQYFGPGTRLTVT.

The sample holds a few counts of this clonotype. The chain is built from TRBV27 and TRBJ1-1, with unresolved D. V lost 5 bases and J 5 bases, leaving 9 bases between the germline ends. Germline loops: CDR1 MNHEY, CDR2 SMNVEV (reference sequence). CDR3 length: 12 amino acids. This chain's CDR3 is CASSRWGTEAFF. In DNA form, the CDR3 reads TGTGCCAGCAGTCGATGGGGAACTGAAGCTTTCTTT.

This clonotype has just a few counts. V gene TRBV7-2 combines with J gene TRBJ2-7; D is unclear. V lost 4 bases and J 9 bases, leaving 13 bases between the germline ends. The CDR3 is 12 amino acids. The germline gives CDR1 SGHTA, CDR2 FQGNSA. The CDR3 DNA is TGTGCCAGCAGCTCCGGGCCCCAAGGGCAGTACTTC. It encodes CASSSGPQGQYF. The whole variable domain, remainder taken from reference TRBV7-2 and TRBJ2-7, is GAGVSQSPSNKVTEKGKDVELRCDPISGHTALYWYRQSLGQGLEFLIYFQGNSAPDKSGLPSDRFSAERTGGSVSTLTIQRTQQEDSAVYLCASSSGPQGQYFGPGTRLTVT.

Many counts were recorded for this clonotype. The V gene is TRBV6-2 or TRBV6-3, the J gene TRBJ1-1; 9 bases align to TRBD1. There are 17 residues in the CDR3. The ends lost 2 bases at V and 0 bases at J; junction bases unmatched: 7. CDR1 and CDR2 from the germline V gene are MNHEY and SVGEGT. CDR3: CASSYPSTGGMNTEAFF. The CDR3 DNA reads TGTGCCAGCAGTTACCCTTCGACAGGGGGGATGAACACTGAAGCTTTCTTT.

The genes are TRBV18 and TRBJ2-3; D might be TRBD2 (6 bases). Germline V gene sequence: CDR1 KGHSH, CDR2 LQKENI. The ends were cut back, 2 bases at V and 0 bases at J, with 12 bases in the middle. The CDR3 runs 16 residues. CDR3 sequence (DNA): TGTGCCAGCTCACCAACCAAGGGGACTAGCACAGATACGCAGTATTTT. This encodes CASSPTKGTSTDTQYF.

This clonotype turned up a few times. For the CDR3, the DNA is TGTGCCAGCAGCGTAGGGGGGAGCGATGAGCAGTTCTTC. This encodes CASSVGGSDEQFF. The chain is built from TRBV9 and TRBJ2-1; the D call may be TRBD1 or TRBD2 (5 bases each). The V end lost 0 bases, the J end lost 8 bases, and 9 bases lay between the germline ends. The CDR3 totals 13 residues. CDR1 and CDR2 from the germline V gene are SGDLS and YYNGEE.

This clonotype was detected many times. The gene calls are TRBV12-3 or TRBV12-4 and TRBJ2-7; 12 bases match TRBD2. This CDR3 is built from 15 residues. The trim removed 4 bases at V and 5 bases at J, leaving 6 bases unmatched. CDR3 bases: TGTGCCAGCAGTTCAAGACTAGCGGGAGAACACGAGCAGTACTTC. Amino acids: CASSSRLAGEHEQYF.

This clonotype showed up many times. The rearrangement uses TRBV6-6 and TRBJ2-5; perhaps TRBD2 as D (5 bases). CDR3 size: 12 residues. V lost 9 bases, J lost 6 bases, and 14 bases lay in between. Germline V gives CDR1 MNHNY, CDR2 SVGAGI (reference sequence). The CDR3 DNA is TGTGCCAGTGGCGGGCCCGAGCAGACCCAGTACTTC. It is translated as CASGGPEQTQYF.

This clonotype has just a few counts. The rearrangement uses TRBV4-2 and TRBJ2-3, with TRBD2 as a possible D gene (6 bases). Germline values: CDR1 LGHNA, CDR2 YNFKEQ. The length of the CDR3 is 16 residues. Trimming pared 4 bases from V and 0 bases from J, leaving 14 bases between. CDR3: CASSPRVAESTDTQYF. CDR3 bases: TGTGCCAGCAGCCCCCGGGTAGCGGAGAGCACAGATACGCAGTATTTT.